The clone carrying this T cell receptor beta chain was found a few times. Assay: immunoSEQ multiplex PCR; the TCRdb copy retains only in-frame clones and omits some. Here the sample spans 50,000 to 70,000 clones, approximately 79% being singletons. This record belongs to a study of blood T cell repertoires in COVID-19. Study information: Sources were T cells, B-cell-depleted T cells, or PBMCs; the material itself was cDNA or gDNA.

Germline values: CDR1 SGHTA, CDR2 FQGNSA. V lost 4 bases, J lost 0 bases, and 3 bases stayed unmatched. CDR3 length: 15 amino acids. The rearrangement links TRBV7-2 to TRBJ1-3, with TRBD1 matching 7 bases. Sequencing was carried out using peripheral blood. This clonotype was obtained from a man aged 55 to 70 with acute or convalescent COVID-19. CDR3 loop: CASSSQGVSGNTIYF. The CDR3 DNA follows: TGTGCCAGCAGCTCCCAGGGGGTCTCTGGAAACACCATATATTTT.